This entry describes one TCR beta chain. Antigen: not known. Original data processing: Building a distant-metastasis classifier for papillary thyroid cancer drew on CDR3 differences across clinicopathological groups. TCRdb re-called the PCR reads via MiXCR. V and J calls and clone size were set by TCRdb, not the authors. The sample shows roughly 15,000 clones, roughly 25% of them seen only once. No patient had received any treatment before thyroid surgery. The sample comes from a study of metastatic and nonmetastatic thyroid tumors. Overall study: The study looked at repertoires side by side in blood and in tumor or nodule tissue from malignant and benign thyroid patients.

Germline CDR1 reads SGHRS; CDR2 reads YFSETQ. This CDR3 spans 15 amino acids. The J segment lost 1 base and the V segment lost 5 bases, leaving 8 bases of the junction unmatched. Regarding the study as a whole: According to reports, the diversity of TCR beta was significantly higher in malignant thyroid tumors than in benign nodules, and this held in both blood and tumor samples.

What was sequenced was tumor tissue. The sequence came from a female donor with papillary thyroid cancer or a benign thyroid nodule (not recorded which). Some clones in this sample may be carry-over from other donors' samples. V is TRBV5-1 and J is TRBJ1-1, with 7 bases matching TRBD1. The CDR3 here is CASRSSGQRNTEAFF. In nucleotides, the CDR3 is TGCGCCAGCAGGTCGTCGGGACAGCGGAACACTGAAGCTTTCTTT.